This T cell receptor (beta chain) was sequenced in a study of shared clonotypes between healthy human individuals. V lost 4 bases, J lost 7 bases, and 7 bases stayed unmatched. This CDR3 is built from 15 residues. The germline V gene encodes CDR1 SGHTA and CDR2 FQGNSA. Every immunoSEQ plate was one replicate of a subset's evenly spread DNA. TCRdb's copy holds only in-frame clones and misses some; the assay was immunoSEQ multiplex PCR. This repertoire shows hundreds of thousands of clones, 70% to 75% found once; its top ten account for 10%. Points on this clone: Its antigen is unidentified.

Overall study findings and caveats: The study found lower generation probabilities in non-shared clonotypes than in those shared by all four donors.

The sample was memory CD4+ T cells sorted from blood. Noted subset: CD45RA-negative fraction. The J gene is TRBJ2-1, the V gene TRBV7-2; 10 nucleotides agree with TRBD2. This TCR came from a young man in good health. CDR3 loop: CASSSRLAGSNEQFF. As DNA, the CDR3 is TGTGCCAGCAGCTCCAGACTAGCGGGTTCTAATGAGCAGTTCTTC. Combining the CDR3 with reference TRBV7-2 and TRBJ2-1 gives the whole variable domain GAGVSQSPSNKVTEKGKDVELRCDPISGHTALYWYRQSLGQGLEFLIYFQGNSAPDKSGLPSDRFSAERTGGSVSTLTIQRTQQEDSAVYLCASSSRLAGSNEQFFGPGTRLTVL.